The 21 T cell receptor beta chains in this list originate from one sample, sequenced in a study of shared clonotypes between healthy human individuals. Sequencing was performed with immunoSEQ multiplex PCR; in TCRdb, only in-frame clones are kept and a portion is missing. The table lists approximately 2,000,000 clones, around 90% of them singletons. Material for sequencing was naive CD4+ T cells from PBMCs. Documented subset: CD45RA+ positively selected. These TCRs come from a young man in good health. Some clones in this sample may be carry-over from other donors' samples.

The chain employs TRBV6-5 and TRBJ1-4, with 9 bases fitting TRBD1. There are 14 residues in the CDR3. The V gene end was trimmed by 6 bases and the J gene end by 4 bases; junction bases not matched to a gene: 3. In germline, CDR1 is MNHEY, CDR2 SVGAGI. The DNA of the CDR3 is TGTGCCAGCAGGATGACAGGGGGTAATGAAAAACTGTTTTTT. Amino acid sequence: CASRMTGGNEKLFF.

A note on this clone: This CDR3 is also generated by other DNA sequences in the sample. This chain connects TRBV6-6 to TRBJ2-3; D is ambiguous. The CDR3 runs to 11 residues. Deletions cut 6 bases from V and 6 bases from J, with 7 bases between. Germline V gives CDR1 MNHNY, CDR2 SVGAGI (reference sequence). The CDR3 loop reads CASSRRDTQYF. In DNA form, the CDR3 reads TGTGCCAGCAGCCGCAGGGATACGCAGTATTTT.

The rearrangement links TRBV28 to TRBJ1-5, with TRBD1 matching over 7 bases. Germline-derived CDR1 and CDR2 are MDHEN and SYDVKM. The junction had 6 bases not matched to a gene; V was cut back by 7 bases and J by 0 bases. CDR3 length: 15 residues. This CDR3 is CASNRGQYSNQPQHF. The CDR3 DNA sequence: TGTGCCAGCAATCGGGGACAGTATAGCAATCAGCCCCAGCATTTT.

The CDR3 DNA is TGTGCCAGCAGTTTACGACGGATTCCTAATGAAAAACTGTTTTTT. It yields the protein CASSLRRIPNEKLFF. The chain links TRBV28 to TRBJ1-4; D is uncertain. The germline gives CDR1 MDHEN, CDR2 SYDVKM. This CDR3 comprises 15 residues. The V end lost 2 bases, the J end lost 3 bases, and 10 bases lay between the germline ends.

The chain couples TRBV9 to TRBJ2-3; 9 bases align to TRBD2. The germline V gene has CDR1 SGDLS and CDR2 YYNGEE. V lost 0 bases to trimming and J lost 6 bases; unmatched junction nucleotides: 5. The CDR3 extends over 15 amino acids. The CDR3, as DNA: TGTGCCAGCAGCGTAGGGGGCGGGAGGGTGGATACGCAGTATTTT. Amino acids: CASSVGGGRVDTQYF.

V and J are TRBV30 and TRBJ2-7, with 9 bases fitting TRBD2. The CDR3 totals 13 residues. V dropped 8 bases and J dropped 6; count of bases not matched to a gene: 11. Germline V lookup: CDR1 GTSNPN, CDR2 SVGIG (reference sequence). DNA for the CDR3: TGTGCCCGCGGGACTAGCAGTGTTGGCGAGCAGTACTTC. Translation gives CARGTSSVGEQYF. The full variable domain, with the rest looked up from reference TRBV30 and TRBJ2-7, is SQTIHQWPATLVQPVGSPLSLECTVEGTSNPNLYWYRQAAGRGLQLLFYSVGIGQISSEVPQNLSASRPQDRQFILSSKKLLLSDSGFYLCARGTSSVGEQYFGPGTRLTVT.

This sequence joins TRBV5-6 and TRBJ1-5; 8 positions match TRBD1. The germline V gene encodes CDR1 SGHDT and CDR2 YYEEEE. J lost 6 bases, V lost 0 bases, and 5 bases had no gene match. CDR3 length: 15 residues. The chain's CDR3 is CASSLGTGKGQPQHF. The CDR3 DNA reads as TGTGCCAGCAGCTTGGGGACAGGGAAGGGTCAGCCCCAGCATTTT.

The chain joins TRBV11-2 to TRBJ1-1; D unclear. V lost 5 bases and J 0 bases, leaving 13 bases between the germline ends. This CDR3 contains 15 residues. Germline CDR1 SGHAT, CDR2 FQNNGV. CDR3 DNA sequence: TGTGCCAGCAGCCGGCAGGCAGCTTTGAACACTGAAGCTTTCTTT. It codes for CASSRQAALNTEAFF.

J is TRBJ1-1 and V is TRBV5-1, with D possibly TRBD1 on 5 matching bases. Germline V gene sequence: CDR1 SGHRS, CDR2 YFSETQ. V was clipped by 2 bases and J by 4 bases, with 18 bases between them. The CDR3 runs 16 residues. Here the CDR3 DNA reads TGCGCCAGCAGCTTCTCCCCGGGAGGGGACGGCACTGAAGCTTTCTTT. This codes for CASSFSPGGDGTEAFF. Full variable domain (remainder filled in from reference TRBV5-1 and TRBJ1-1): KAGVTQTPRYLIKTRGQQVTLSCSPISGHRSVSWYQQTPGQGLQFLFEYFSETQRNKGNFPGRFSGRQFSNSRSEMNVSTLELGDSALYLCASSFSPGGDGTEAFFGQGTRLTVV.

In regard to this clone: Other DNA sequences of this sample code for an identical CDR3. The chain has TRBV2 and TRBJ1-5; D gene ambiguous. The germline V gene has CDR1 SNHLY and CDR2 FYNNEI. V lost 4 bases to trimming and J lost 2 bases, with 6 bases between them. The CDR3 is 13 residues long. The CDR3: CASSVSGNQPQHF. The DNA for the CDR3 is TGTGCCAGCAGTGTATCAGGCAATCAGCCCCAGCATTTT.

The CDR3 protein is CASSLPRRDRGNGYTF. As DNA, the CDR3 is TGTGCCAGTAGCCTTCCCCGACGGGACAGGGGGAATGGCTACACCTTC. The rearrangement uses TRBV19 and TRBJ1-2; 11 nucleotides align to TRBD1. CDR1 is LNHDA, CDR2 SQIVND, per germline (reference sequence). The CDR3 length is 16 residues. Trimming removed 6 bases from V and 6 bases from J; junction bases left unmatched: 12.

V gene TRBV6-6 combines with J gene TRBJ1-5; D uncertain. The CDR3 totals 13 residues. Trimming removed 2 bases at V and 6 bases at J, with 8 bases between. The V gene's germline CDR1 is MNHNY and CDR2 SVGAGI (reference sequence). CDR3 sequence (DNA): TGTGCCAGCAGTTACGACCTTAGTCAGCCCCAGCATTTT. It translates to CASSYDLSQPQHF.

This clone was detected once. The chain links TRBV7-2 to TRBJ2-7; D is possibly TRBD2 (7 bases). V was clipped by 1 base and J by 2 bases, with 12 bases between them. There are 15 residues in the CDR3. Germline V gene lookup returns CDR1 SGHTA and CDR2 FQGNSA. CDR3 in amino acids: CASSLGGGTTYEQYF. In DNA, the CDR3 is TGTGCCAGCAGCTTAGGGGGGGGCACAACCTACGAGCAGTACTTC.

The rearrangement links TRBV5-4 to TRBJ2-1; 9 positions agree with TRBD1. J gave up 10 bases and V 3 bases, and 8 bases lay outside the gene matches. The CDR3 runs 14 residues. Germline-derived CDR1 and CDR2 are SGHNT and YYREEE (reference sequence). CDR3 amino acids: CASSSRDRDGEQFF. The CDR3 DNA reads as TGTGCCAGCAGCTCCCGGGACAGGGACGGCGAGCAGTTCTTC.

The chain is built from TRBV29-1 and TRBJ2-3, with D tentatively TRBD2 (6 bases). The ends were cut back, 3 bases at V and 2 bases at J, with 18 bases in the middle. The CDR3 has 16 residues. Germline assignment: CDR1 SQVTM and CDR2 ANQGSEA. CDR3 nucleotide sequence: TGCAGCGTTGATAGGGTTAGCGGAACATCCACAGATACGCAGTATTTT. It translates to CSVDRVSGTSTDTQYF.

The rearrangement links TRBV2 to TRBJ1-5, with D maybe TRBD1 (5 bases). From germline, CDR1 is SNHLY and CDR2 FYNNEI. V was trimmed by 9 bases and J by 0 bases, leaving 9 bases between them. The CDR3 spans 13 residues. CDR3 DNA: TGTGCCAGTCACAGGAGTAGCAATCAGCCCCAGCATTTT. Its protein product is CASHRSSNQPQHF.

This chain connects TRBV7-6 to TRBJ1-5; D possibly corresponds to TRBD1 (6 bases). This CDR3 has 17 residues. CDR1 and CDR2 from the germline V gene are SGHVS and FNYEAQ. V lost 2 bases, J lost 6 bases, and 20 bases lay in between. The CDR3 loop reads CASSLILIETGGQPQHF. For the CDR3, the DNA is TGTGCCAGCAGCTTAATATTAATTGAGACAGGTGGTCAGCCCCAGCATTTT.

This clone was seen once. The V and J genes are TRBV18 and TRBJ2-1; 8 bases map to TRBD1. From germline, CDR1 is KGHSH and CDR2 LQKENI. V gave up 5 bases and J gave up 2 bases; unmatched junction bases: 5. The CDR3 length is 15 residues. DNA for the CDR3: TGTGCCAGCTCAAACGGACAGGGAACCTACAATGAGCAGTTCTTC. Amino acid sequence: CASSNGQGTYNEQFF.

CDR3 in amino acids: CASRGQGGEKLFF. CDR3 nucleotides: TGTGCCAGCAGGGGACAGGGTGGTGAAAAACTGTTTTTT. V usage is TRBV2 and J usage is TRBJ1-4, with 9 bases lining up with TRBD1. J lost 7 bases, V lost 6 bases, and 3 bases had no gene match. The CDR3 is made up of 13 amino acids. Germline V lookup: CDR1 SNHLY, CDR2 FYNNEI.

DNA of the CDR3: TGTGCCAGCAGCACGGACAGATCCTACGAGCAGTACTTC. This encodes CASSTDRSYEQYF. This rearrangement joins TRBV11-2 to TRBJ2-7; tentatively, D is TRBD1 (6 bases). CDR1 is SGHAT and CDR2 is FQNNGV in the germline V gene. This CDR3 has 13 amino acids. V lost 5 bases, J lost 1 base, and 9 bases lay in between.

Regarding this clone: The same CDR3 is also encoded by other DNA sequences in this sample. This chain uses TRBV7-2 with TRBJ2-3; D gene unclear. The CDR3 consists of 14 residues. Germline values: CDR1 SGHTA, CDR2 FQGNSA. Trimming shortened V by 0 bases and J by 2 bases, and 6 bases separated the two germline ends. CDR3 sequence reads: CASSLARYTDTQYF. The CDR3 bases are TGTGCCAGCAGCTTAGCCAGATACACAGATACGCAGTATTTT.